The clone carrying this TCR beta chain was seen repeatedly, ten times or more. Its antigen remains unidentified. This entry comes from a study of identical twins. General study points: Fewer insertions marked abundant cord blood beta clonotypes; young adult naive trended weakly, memory not at all.

With V trimmed by 0 bases and J by 4 bases, 3 bases remained unmatched. The CDR3 covers 16 residues. Germline lookup yields CDR1 LNHNV and CDR2 YYDKDF (reference sequence). MiXCR, applied by TCRdb to the 5' RACE reads, yields one record per CDR3 protein. This sample has hundreds of thousands of distinct CDR3 sequences; 10% to 15% occur once, and the top ten carry around 1.5%. The same specimen was also included in a second study, on yellow fever vaccine responses in identical twins. That study adds: Among the twins, the vaccine T cell response reportedly seemed partly convergent and partly personalized.

The chain links TRBV15 to TRBJ2-1, with 10 bases identical to TRBD2. The sequencing input was PBMCs. This TCR was recovered from a woman between 18 and 29 years old in good health. DNA for the CDR3: TGTGCCACCAGCAGAGATTTAGCGGGGGGTTACAATGAGCAGTTCTTC. Its protein product is CATSRDLAGGYNEQFF. Based on the CDR3 plus reference TRBV15 and TRBJ2-1, the full variable domain is DAMVIQNPRYQVTQFGKPVTLSCSQTLNHNVMYWYQQKSSQAPKLLFHYYDKDFNNEADTPDNFQSRRPNTSFCFLDIRSPGLGDTAMYLCATSRDLAGGYNEQFFGPGTRLTVL.